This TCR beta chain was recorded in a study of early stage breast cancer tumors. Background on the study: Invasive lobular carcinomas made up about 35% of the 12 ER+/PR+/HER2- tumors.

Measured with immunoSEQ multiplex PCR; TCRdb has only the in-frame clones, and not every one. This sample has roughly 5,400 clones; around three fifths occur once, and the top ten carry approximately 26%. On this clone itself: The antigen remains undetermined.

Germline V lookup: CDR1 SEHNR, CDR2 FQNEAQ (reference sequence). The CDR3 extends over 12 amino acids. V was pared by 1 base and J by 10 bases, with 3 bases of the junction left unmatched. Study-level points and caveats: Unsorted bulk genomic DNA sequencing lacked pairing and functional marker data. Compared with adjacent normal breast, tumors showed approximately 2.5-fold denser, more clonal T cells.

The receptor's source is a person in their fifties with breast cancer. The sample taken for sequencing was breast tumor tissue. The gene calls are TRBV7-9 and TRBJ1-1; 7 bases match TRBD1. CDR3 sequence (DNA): TGTGCCAGCAGCTTAGAACAGGGGTTAGCTTTCTTT. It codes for CASSLEQGLAFF.